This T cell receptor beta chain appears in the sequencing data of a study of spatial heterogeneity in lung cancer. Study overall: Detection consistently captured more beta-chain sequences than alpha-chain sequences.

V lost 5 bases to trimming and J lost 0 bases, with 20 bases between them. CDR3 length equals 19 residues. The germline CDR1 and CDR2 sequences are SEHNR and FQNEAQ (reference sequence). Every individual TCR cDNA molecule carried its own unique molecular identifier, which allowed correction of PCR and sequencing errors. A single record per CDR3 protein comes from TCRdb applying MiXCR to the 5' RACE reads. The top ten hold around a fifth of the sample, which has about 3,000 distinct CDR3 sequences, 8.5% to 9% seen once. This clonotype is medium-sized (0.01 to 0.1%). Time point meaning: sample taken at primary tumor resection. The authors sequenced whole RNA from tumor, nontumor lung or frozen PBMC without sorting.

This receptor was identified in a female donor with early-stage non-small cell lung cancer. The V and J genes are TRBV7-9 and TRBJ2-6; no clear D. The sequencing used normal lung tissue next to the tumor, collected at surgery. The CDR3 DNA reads TGTGCCAGCAGCCCAACCTTCACAGCATTTAGCTCTGGGGCCAACGTCCTGACTTTC. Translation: CASSPTFTAFSSGANVLTF.